This T cell receptor (beta chain) was obtained from a study of blood T cell repertoires in COVID-19. As for the study in general: PBMCs, B-cell-depleted T cells, or T cells provided the cDNA or gDNA that made up the material.

In germline, CDR1 is SGHTA, CDR2 FQGNSA. V gave up 5 bases and J gave up 3 bases, with 14 bases separating them. The CDR3 runs to 15 residues. The participants were between about 18 and 90 years old and came from roughly 25 US areas. Cohort assignment relied on participant-reported clinical history. Method: immunoSEQ multiplex PCR; TCRdb's copy keeps in-frame clones and lacks some. Among around 200,000 clones, 85% to 90% were seen once, and the ten largest hold 1.2%. J is TRBJ2-4 and V is TRBV7-2; the D is unclear. The source of this sequence is a young man who had recovered from COVID-19. The sample was PBMCs or T cells enriched from blood (not recorded which). The CDR3 region has the DNA TGTGCCAGCAGCGGCGGCCCGGTCGGCAAAAACATTCAGTACTTC. Translation gives CASSGGPVGKNIQYF.